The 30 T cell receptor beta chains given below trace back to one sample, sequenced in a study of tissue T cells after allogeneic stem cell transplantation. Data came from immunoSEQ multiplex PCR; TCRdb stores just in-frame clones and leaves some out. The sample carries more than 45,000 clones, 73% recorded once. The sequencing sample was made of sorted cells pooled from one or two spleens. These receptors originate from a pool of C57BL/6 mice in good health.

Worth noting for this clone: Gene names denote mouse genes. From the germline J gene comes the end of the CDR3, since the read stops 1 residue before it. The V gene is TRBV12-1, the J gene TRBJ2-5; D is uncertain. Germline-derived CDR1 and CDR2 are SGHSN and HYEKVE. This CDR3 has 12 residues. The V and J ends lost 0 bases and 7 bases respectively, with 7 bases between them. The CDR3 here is CASSLEGNTQYF. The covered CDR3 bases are TGTGCCAGCTCTCTCGAGGGTAACACCCAGTAC.

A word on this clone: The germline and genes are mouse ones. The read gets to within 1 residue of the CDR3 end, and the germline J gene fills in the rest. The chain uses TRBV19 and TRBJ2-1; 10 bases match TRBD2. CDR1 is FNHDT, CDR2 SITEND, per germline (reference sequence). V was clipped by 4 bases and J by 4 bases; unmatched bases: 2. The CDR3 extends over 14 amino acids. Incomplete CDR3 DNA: TGTGCCAGCAGTTGGACTGGGGGATATGCTGAGCAGTTC. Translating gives CASSWTGGYAEQF. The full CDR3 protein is CASSWTGGYAEQFF.

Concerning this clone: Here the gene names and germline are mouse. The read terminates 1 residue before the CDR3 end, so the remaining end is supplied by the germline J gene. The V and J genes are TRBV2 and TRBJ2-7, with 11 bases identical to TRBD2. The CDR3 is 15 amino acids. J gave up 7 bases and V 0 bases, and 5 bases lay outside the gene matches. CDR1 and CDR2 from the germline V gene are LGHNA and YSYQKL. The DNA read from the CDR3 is TGTGCCAGCAGCCAAGACCGGACTGGGGGGATGGAACAGTAC. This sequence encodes CASSQDRTGGMEQY. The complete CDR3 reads CASSQDRTGGMEQYF.

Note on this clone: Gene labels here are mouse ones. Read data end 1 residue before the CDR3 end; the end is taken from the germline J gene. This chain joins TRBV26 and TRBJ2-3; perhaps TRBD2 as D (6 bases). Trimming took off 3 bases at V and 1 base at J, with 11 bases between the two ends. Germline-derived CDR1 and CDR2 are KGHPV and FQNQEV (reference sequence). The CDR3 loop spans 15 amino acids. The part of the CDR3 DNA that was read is TGTGCCAGCAGTCTCGGGGGGTCGGGTGCAGAAACGCTGTAT. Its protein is CASSLGGSGAETLY. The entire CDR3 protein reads CASSLGGSGAETLYF.

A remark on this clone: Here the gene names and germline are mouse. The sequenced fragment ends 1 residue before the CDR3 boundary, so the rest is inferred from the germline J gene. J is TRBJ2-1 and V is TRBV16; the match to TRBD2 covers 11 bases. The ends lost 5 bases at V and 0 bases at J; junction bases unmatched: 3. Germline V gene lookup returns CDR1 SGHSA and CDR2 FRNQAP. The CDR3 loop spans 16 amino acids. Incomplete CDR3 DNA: TGTGCAAGCAGCGCGACTGGGGGGGTTAACTATGCTGAGCAGTTC. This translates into CASSATGGVNYAEQF. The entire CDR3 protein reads CASSATGGVNYAEQFF. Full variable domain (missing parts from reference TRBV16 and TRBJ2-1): NAGVIQTPRHKVTGKGQEATLWCEPISGHSAVFWYRQTIVQGLEFLTYFRNQAPIDDSGMPKERFSAQMPNQSHSTLKIQSTQPQDSAVYLCASSATGGVNYAEQFFGPGTRLTVL.

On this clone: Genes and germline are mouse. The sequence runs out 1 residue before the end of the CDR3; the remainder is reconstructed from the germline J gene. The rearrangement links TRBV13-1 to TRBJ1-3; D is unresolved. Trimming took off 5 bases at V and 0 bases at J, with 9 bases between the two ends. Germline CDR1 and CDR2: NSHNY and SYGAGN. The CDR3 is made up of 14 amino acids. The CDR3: CASSHSNSGNTLYF. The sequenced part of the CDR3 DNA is TGTGCCAGCAGCCACAGCAATTCTGGAAATACGCTCTAT.

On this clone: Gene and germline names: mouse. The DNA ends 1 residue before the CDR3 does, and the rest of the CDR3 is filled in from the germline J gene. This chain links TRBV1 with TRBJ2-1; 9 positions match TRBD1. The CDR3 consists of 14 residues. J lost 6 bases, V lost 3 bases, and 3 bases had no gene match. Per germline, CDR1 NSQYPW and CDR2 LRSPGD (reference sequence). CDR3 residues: CTCSAGTGFAEQFF. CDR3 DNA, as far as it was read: TGCACCTGCAGTGCCGGGACAGGGTTTGCTGAGCAGTTC.

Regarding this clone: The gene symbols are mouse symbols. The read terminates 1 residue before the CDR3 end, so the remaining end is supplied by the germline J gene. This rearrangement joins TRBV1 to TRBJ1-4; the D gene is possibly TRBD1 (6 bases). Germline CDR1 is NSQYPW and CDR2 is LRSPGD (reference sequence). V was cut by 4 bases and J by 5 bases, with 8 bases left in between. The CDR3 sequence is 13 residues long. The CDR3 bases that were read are TGCACCTGCAGTGGGGGACAAAACGAAAGATTATTT. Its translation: CTCSGGQNERLF. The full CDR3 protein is CTCSGGQNERLFF.

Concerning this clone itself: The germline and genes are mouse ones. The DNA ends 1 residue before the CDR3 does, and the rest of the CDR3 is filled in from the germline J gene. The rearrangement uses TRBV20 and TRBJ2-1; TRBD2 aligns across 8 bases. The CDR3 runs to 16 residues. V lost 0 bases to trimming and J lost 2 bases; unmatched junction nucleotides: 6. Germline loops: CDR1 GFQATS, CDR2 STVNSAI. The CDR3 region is CGARDLLTGDYAEQFF. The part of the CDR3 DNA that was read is TGTGGTGCTAGGGATCTTCTGACTGGGGACTATGCTGAGCAGTTC. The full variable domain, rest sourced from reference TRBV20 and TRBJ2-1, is GALVYQYPRRTICKSGTSMRMECQAVGFQATSVAWYRQSPQKTFELIALSTVNSAIKYEQNFTQEKFPISHPNLSFSSMTVLNAYLEDRGLYLCGARDLLTGDYAEQFFGPGTRLTVL.

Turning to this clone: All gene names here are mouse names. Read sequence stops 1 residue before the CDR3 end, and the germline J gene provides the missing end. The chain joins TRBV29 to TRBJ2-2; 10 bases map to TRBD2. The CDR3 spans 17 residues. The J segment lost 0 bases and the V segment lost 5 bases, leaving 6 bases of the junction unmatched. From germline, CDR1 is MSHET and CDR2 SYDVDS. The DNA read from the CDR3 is TGTGCTAGCAGTCGAACTGGGGGGGTGGCAAACACCGGGCAGCTCTAC. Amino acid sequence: CASSRTGGVANTGQLY. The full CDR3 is CASSRTGGVANTGQLYF.

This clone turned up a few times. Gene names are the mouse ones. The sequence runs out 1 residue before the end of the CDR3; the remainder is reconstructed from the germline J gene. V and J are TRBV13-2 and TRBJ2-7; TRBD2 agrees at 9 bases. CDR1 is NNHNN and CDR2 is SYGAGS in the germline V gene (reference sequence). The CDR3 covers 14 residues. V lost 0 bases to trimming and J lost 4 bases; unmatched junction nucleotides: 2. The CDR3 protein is CASGDAWGGYEQYF. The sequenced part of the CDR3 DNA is TGTGCCAGCGGTGATGCCTGGGGGGGGTATGAACAGTAC.

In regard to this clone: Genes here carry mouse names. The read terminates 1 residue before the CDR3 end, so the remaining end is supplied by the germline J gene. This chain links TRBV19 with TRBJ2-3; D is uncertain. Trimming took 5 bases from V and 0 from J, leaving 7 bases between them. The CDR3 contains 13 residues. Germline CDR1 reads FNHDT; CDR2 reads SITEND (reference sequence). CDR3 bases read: TGTGCCAGCAGGACAAATAGTGCAGAAACGCTGTAT. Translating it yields CASRTNSAETLY. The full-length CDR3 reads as CASRTNSAETLYF.

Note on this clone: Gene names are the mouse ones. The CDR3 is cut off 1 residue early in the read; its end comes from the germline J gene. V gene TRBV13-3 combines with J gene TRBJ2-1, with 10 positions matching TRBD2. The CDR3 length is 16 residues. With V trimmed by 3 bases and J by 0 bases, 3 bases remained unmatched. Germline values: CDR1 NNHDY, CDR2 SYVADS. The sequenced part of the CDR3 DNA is TGTGCCAGCAGTGGACTGGGGGGCCTTAACTATGCTGAGCAGTTC. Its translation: CASSGLGGLNYAEQF. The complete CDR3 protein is CASSGLGGLNYAEQFF.

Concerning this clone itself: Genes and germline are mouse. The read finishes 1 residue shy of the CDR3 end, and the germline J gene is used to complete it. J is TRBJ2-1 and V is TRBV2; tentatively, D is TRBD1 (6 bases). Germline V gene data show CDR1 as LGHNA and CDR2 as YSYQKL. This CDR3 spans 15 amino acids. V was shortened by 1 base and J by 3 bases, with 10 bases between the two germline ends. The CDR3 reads CASSQGGQGYAEQFF. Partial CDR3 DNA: TGTGCCAGCAGCCAAGGGGGACAAGGCTATGCTGAGCAGTTC.

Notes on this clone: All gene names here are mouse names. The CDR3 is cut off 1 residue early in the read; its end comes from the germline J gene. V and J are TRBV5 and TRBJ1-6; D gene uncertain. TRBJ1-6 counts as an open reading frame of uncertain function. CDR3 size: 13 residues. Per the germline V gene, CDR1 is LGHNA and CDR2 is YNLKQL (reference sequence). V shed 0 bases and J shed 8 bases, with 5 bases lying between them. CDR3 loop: CASSQETDSPLYF. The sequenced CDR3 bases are TGTGCCAGCAGCCAAGAAACAGATTCGCCCCTCTAC.

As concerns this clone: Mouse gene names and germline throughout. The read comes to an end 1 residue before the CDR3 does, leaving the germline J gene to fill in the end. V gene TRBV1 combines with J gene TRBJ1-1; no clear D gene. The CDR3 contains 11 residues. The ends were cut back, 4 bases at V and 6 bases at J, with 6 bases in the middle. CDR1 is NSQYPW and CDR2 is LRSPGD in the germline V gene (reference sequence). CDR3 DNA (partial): TGCACCTGCAGTGGACAATCAGAAGTCTTC. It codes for CTCSGQSEVF. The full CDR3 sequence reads CTCSGQSEVFF.

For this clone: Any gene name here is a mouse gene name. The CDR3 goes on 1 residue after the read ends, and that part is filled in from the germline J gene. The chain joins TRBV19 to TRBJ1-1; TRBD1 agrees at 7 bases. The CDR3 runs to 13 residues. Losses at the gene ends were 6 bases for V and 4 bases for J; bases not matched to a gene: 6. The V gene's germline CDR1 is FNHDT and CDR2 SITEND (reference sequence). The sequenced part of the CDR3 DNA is TGTGCCAGCACCCGACAGGGTGCCACAGAAGTCTTC. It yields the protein CASTRQGATEVF. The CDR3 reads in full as CASTRQGATEVFF.

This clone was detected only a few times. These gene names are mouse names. The CDR3 here is CTCSADRGGTGQLYF. The CDR3 DNA, read in part, is TGCACCTGCAGTGCAGATAGAGGGGGCACCGGGCAGCTCTAC. The rearrangement links TRBV1 to TRBJ2-2; possibly TRBD1 for D (6 bases). Read data end 1 residue before the CDR3 end; the end is taken from the germline J gene. V was trimmed by 0 bases and J by 4 bases, leaving 9 bases between them. The CDR3 is made up of 15 amino acids. Germline V gene lookup returns CDR1 NSQYPW and CDR2 LRSPGD (reference sequence).

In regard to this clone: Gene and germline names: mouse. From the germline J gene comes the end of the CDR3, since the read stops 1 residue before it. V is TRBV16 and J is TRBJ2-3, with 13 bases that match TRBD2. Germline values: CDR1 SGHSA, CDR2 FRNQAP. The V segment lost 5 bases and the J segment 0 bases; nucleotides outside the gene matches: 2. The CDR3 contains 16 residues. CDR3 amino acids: CASSKDWGGSAETLYF. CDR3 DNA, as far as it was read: TGTGCAAGCAGCAAGGACTGGGGGGGCAGTGCAGAAACGCTGTAT.

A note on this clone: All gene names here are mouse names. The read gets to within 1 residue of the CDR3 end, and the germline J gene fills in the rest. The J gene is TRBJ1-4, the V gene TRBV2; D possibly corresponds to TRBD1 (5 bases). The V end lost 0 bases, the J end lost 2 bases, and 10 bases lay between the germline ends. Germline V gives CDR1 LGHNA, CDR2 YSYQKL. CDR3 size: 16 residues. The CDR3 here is CASSQDRAGSNERLFF. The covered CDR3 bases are TGTGCCAGCAGCCAAGATCGAGCAGGGTCCAACGAAAGATTATTT.

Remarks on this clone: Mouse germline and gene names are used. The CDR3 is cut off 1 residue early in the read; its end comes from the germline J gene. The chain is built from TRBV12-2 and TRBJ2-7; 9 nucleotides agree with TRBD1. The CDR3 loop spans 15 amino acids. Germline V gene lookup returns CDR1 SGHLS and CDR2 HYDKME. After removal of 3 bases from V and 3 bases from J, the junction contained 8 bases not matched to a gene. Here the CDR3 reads CASSYGTGRDYEQYF. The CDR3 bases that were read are TGTGCCAGCTCTTACGGGACAGGGAGGGACTATGAACAGTAC.

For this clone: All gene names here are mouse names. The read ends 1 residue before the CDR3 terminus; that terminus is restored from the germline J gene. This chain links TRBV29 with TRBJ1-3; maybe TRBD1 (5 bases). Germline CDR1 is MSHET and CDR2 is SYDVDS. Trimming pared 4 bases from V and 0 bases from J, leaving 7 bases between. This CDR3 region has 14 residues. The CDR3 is CASSYGGSGNTLYF. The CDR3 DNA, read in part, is TGTGCTAGCAGTTATGGGGGTTCTGGAAATACGCTCTAT.

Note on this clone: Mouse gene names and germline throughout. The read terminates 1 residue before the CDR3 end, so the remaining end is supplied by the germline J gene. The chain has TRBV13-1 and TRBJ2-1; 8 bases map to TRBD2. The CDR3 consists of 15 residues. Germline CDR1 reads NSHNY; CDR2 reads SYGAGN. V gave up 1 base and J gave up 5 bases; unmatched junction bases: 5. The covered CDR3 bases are TGTGCCAGCAGTGATCCGGGGGGGCGCCATGCTGAGCAGTTC. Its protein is CASSDPGGRHAEQF. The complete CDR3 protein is CASSDPGGRHAEQFF.

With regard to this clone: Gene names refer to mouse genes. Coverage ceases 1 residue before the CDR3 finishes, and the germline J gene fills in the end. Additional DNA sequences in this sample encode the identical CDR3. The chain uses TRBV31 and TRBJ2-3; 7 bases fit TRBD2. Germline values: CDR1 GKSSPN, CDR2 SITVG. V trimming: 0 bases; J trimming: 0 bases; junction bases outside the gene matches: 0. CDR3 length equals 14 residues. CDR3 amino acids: CAWSLGGSAETLYF. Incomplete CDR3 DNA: TGTGCCTGGAGTCTGGGGGGGAGTGCAGAAACGCTGTAT.

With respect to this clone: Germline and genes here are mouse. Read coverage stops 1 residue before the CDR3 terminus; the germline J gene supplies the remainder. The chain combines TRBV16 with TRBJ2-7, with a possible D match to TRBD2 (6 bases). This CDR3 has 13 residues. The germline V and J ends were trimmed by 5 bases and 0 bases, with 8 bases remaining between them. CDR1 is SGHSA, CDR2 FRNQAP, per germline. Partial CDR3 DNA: TGTGCAAGCAGCACTGGGAGCTCCTATGAACAGTAC. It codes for CASSTGSSYEQY. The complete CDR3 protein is CASSTGSSYEQYF.

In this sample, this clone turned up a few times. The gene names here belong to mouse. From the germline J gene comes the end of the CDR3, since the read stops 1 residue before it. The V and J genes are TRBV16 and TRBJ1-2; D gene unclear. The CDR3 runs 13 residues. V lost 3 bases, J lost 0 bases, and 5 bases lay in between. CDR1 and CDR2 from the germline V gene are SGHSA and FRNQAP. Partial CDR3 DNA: TGTGCAAGCAGCTTGGAGGCAAACTCCGACTACACC. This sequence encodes CASSLEANSDYT. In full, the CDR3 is CASSLEANSDYTF.

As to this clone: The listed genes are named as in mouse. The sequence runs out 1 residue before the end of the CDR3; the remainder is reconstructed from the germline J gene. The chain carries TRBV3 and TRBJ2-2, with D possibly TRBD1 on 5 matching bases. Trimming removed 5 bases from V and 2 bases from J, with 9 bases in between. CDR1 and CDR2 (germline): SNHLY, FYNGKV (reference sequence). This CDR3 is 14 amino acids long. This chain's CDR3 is CASSGRVNTGQLYF. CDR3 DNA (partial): TGTGCCAGCAGCGGCAGGGTGAACACCGGGCAGCTCTAC.

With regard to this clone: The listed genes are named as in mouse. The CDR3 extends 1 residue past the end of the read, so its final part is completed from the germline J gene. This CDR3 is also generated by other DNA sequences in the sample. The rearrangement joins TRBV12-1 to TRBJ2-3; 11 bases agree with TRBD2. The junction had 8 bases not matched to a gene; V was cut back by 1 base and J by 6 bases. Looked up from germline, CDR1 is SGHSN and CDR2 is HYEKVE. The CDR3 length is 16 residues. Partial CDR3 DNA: TGTGCCAGCTCTCTGGGGACTGGGGGAAATGCGGAAACGCTGTAT. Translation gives CASSLGTGGNAETLY. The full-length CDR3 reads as CASSLGTGGNAETLYF.

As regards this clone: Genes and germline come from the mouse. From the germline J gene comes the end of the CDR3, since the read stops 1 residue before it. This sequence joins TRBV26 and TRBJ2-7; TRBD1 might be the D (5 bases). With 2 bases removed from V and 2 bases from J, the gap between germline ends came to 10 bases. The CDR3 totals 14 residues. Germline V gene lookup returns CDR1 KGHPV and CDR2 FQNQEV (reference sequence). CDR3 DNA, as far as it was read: TGTGCCAGCAGTCTGAAGGGGAACACCTATGAACAGTAC. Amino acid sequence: CASSLKGNTYEQY. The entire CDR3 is CASSLKGNTYEQYF.

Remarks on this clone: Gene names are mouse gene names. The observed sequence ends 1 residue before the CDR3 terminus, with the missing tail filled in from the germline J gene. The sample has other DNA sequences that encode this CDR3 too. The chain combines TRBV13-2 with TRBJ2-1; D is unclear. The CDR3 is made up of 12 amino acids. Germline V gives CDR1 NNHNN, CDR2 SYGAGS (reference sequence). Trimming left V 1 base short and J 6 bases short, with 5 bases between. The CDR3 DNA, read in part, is TGTGCCAGCGGTGATTCGGGTGCTGAGCAGTTC. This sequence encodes CASGDSGAEQF. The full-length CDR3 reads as CASGDSGAEQFF.